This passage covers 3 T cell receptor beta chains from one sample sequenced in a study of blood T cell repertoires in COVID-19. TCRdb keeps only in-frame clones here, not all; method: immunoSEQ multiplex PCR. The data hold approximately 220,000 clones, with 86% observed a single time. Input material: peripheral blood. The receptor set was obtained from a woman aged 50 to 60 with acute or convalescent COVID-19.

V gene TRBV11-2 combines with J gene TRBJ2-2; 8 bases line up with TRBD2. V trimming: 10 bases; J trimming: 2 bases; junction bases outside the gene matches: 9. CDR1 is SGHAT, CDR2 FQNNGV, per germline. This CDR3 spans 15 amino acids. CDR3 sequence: CATSRGLDNTGELFF. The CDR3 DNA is TGTGCCACCTCCAGGGGACTAGACAACACCGGGGAGCTGTTTTTT. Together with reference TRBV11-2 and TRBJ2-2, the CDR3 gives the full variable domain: EAGVAQSPRYKIIEKRQSVAFWCNPISGHATLYWYQQILGQGPKLLIQFQNNGVVDDSQLPKDRFSAERLKGVDSTLKIQPAKLEDSAVYLCATSRGLDNTGELFFGEGSRLTVL.

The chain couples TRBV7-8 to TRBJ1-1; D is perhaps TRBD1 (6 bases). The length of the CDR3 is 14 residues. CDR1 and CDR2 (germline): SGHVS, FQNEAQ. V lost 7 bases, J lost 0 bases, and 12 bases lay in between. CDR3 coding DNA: TGTGCCAGCAAAAAGACAGGACTGAACACTGAAGCTTTCTTT. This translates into CASKKTGLNTEAFF. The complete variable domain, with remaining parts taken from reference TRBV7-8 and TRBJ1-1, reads GAGVSQSPRYKVAKRGQDVALRCDPISGHVSLFWYQQALGQGPEFLTYFQNEAQLDKSGLPSDRFFAERPEGSVSTLKIQRTQQEDSAVYLCASKKTGLNTEAFFGQGTRLTVV.

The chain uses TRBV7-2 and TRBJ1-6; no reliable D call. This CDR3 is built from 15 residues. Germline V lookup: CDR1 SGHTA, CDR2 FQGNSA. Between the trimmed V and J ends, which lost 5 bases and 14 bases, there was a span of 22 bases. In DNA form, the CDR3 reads TGTGCCAGCAGCCCCCTCGAGGCGGGTCCCATCACCCTCCACTTT. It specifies CASSPLEAGPITLHF.